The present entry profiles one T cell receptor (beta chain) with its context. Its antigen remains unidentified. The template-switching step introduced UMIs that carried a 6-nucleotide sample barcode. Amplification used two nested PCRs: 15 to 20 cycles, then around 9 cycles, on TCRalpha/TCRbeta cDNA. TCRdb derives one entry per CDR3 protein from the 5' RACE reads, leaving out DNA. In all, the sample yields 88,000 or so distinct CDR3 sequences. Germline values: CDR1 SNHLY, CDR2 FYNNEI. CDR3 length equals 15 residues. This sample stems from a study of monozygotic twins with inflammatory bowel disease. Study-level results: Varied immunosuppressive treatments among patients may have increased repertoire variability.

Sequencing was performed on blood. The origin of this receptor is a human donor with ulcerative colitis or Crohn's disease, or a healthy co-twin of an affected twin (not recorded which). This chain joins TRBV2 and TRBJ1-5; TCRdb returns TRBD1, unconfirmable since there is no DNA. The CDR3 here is CASRPGTAYGQPQHF.